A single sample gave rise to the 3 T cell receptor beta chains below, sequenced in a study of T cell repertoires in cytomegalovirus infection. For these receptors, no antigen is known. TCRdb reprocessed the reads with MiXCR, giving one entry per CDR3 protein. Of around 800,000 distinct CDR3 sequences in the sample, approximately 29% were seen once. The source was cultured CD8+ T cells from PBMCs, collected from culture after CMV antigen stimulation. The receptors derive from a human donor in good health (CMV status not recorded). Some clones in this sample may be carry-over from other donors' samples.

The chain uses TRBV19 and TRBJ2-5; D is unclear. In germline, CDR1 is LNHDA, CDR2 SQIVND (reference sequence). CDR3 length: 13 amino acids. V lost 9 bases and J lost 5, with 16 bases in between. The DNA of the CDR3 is TGTGCCAGCGGCCGTTCTTTAGACGAGACCCAGTACTTC. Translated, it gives CASGRSLDETQYF. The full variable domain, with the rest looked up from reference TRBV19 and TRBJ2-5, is DGGITQSPKYLFRKEGQNVTLSCEQNLNHDAMYWYRQDPGQGLRLIYYSQIVNDFQKGDIAEGYSVSREKKESFPLTVTSAQKNPTAFYLCASGRSLDETQYFGPGTRLLVL.

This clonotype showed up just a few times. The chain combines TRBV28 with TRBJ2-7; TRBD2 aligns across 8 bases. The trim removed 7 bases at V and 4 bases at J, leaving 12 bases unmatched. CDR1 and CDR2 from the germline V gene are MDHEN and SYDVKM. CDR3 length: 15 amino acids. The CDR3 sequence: CASNSGLERLYEQYV. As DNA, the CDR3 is TGTGCCAGCAATTCGGGACTAGAAAGGCTTTACGAGCAGTACGTC.

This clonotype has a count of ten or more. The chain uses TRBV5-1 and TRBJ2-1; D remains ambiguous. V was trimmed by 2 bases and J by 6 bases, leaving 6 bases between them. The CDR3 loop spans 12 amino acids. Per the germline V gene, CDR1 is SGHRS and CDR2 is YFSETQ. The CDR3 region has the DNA TGCGCCAGCAGCTTAGGCACCAATGAGCAGTTCTTC. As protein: CASSLGTNEQFF.